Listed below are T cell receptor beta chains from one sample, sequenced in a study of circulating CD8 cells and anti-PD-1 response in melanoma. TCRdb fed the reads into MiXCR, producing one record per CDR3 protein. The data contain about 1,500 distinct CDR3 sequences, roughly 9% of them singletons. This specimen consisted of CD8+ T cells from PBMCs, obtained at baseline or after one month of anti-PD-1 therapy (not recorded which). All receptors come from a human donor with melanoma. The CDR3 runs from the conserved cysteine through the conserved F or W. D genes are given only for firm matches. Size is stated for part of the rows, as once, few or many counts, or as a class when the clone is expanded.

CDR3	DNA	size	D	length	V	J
CASGTAVNTGELFF	TGTGCCAGCGGGACAGCTGTCAACACCGGGGAGCTGTTTTTT	medium-sized	TRBD1	14	TRBV9	TRBJ2-2
CASSFAGTASDEQYF	TGTGCCAGCAGCTTCGCCGGGACAGCTAGTGACGAGCAGTACTTC	-	TRBD1	15	TRBV7-3	TRBJ2-7
CSVGRERSDTQYF	TGCAGCGTTGGGAGGGAGAGGTCAGATACGCAGTATTTT	medium-sized	-	13	TRBV29-1	TRBJ2-3
CASSPLGSGLGYTF	TGTGCCAGCAGCCCTCTTGGGTCCGGCTTGGGCTACACCTTC	medium-sized	-	14	TRBV7-3	TRBJ1-2
CASSYLAGGSDTQYF	TGTGCCAGCAGTTACCTGGCGGGGGGATCAGATACGCAGTATTTT	large	TRBD2	15	TRBV6-6	TRBJ2-3
CASRGGFGTGELFF	TGTGCCAGCCGTGGAGGGTTTGGCACCGGGGAGCTGTTTTTT	few	-	14	TRBV2	TRBJ2-2
CASSPFLGTQNTEAFF	TGTGCCAGCAGCCCGTTCCTAGGAACACAGAACACTGAAGCTTTCTTT	medium-sized	-	16	TRBV7-8	TRBJ1-1
CSATTGASYNEQFF	TGCAGTGCTACAACAGGGGCGAGCTACAATGAGCAGTTCTTC	medium-sized	TRBD1	14	TRBV20-1	TRBJ2-1
CATSGGNYEQYF	TGTGCCACCAGTGGGGGCAACTACGAGCAGTACTTC	few	-	12	TRBV19	TRBJ2-7
CASSIFGDTEAFF	TGTGCCAGTAGTATTTTTGGGGACACTGAAGCTTTCTTT	medium-sized	-	13	TRBV19	TRBJ1-1
CASSQEGALRYTF	TGTGCCAGCAGCCAAGAGGGGGCACTTCGCTACACCTTC	medium-sized	TRBD1	13	TRBV7-2	TRBJ1-2
CASSFQGGARADEQFF	TGTGCCAGCAGCTTCCAAGGGGGTGCCCGGGCGGATGAGCAGTTCTTC	medium-sized	-	16	TRBV5-8	TRBJ2-1
CASSQSPETTYEQYF	TGTGCCAGCAGCCAATCCCCAGAAACGACCTACGAGCAGTACTTC	-	-	15	TRBV16	TRBJ2-7
CSVELAGGFNYGYTF	TGCAGCGTTGAACTGGCAGGGGGATTTAACTATGGCTACACCTTC	-	TRBD1	15	TRBV29-1	TRBJ1-2
CASSAVQGSSYNEQFF	TGTGCCAGCAGTGCCGTACAGGGAAGCTCCTACAATGAGCAGTTCTTC	-	-	16	TRBV2	TRBJ2-1
CASSFGLSYNEQFF	TGTGCCAGCAGTTTCGGACTCTCCTACAATGAGCAGTTCTTC	large	-	14	TRBV27	TRBJ2-1
CASGYSGGNQPQHF	TGTGCCAGCGGATACTCGGGTGGCAATCAGCCCCAGCATTTT	medium-sized	-	14	TRBV12-3/TRBV12-4	TRBJ1-5
CASKVSAGAFYEQYF	TGTGCCAGCAAGGTTTCAGCGGGGGCCTTTTACGAGCAGTACTTC	large	TRBD2	15	TRBV6-5	TRBJ2-7
CASTPVMGTTEAFF	TGTGCCAGTACCCCCGTCATGGGGACAACTGAAGCTTTCTTT	medium-sized	-	14	TRBV19	TRBJ1-1
CSARGTAAYEQYF	TGCAGTGCTAGGGGGACTGCCGCCTACGAGCAGTACTTC	medium-sized	-	13	TRBV20-1	TRBJ2-7
CASSENWGGADTQYF	TGTGCCAGCAGTGAAAACTGGGGGGGTGCAGATACGCAGTATTTT	medium-sized	TRBD2	15	TRBV6-1	TRBJ2-3
CASSPISGSTDTQYF	TGTGCCAGCTCACCGATATCGGGATCCACAGATACGCAGTATTTT	large	-	15	TRBV18	TRBJ2-3